The 23 T cell receptor beta chains in this list originate from one sample, sequenced in a study of T cells after yellow fever vaccination. MiXCR, applied by TCRdb to the 5' RACE reads, yields one record per CDR3 protein. The table shows roughly 330,000 distinct CDR3 sequences, with around 7% occurring only once. This material consisted of PBMCs, taken 35 to 50 days after the first yellow fever vaccination. The receptors come from a man between 18 and 35 years old who received the YFV17D yellow fever vaccine.

The V and J genes are TRBV6-5 and TRBJ1-6; D uncertain. This CDR3 region has 14 residues. The germline gives CDR1 MNHEY, CDR2 SVGAGI. V lost 4 bases, J lost 4 bases, and 8 bases lay in between. Here the CDR3 reads CASSLKGYNSPLHF. In DNA, the CDR3 is TGTGCCAGCAGTTTAAAGGGATATAATTCACCCCTCCACTTT.

At least ten counts were recorded for this clonotype. The chain employs TRBV2 and TRBJ2-5; D tentatively reads TRBD1 or TRBD2 (5 bases each). V gave up 4 bases and J gave up 0 bases, with 15 bases separating them. The germline V gene has CDR1 SNHLY and CDR2 FYNNEI. The CDR3 has 16 residues. The CDR3 sequence is CASSGVLGVHQETQYF. DNA of the CDR3: TGTGCCAGCAGTGGGGTCTTGGGGGTGCACCAAGAGACCCAGTACTTC. Full variable domain (remainder filled in from reference TRBV2 and TRBJ2-5): EPEVTQTPSHQVTQMGQEVILRCVPISNHLYFYWYRQILGQKVEFLVSFYNNEISEKSEIFDDQFSVERPDGSNFTLKIRSTKLEDSAMYFCASSGVLGVHQETQYFGPGTRLLVL.

This chain uses TRBV5-8 with TRBJ2-7; no definite D call. This CDR3 is 13 amino acids long. Trimming shortened V by 9 bases and J by 3 bases, and 16 bases separated the two germline ends. Germline loops: CDR1 SGHTS, CDR2 YDEGEE. CDR3 protein: CAIGPGLLYEQYV. The CDR3 nucleotides are TGTGCCATCGGCCCCGGGCTCCTCTACGAGCAGTACGTC.

There are many counts of this clonotype. The genes are TRBV9 and TRBJ2-1; possibly TRBD2 for D (5 bases). CDR1 SGDLS and CDR2 YYNGEE come from the germline V gene. Trimming took 2 bases from V and 0 from J, leaving 9 bases between them. CDR3 length equals 15 residues. The CDR3 nucleotides read TGTGCCAGCAGCGTCGGACTGGGCTCCTACAATGAGCAGTTCTTC. Translation: CASSVGLGSYNEQFF.

This clonotype was picked up many times. The chain combines TRBV15 with TRBJ1-3; D call uncertain. V was trimmed by 1 base and J by 4 bases, leaving 11 bases between them. This CDR3 spans 15 amino acids. From germline, CDR1 is LNHNV and CDR2 YYDKDF (reference sequence). CDR3 amino acids: CATSRVFGEGNTIYF. The CDR3 bases are TGTGCCACCAGCAGAGTTTTCGGGGAAGGAAACACCATATATTTT.

This chain connects TRBV4-2 to TRBJ2-5; tentative D call: TRBD1 (6 bases). CDR3 length: 15 residues. Germline CDR1 is LGHNA and CDR2 is YNFKEQ. Trimming stripped 0 bases from V and 4 bases from J, with 12 bases between. This chain's CDR3 is CASSQEYRGGETQYF. CDR3 bases: TGTGCCAGCAGCCAAGAGTACAGAGGGGGAGAGACCCAGTACTTC.

Ten or more counts support this clonotype. This rearrangement joins TRBV5-5 to TRBJ2-7; 11 bases are shared with TRBD1. Germline V gene sequence: CDR1 SGHKS, CDR2 YYEKEE (reference sequence). This CDR3 has 14 amino acids. The ends lost 5 bases at V and 12 bases at J; junction bases unmatched: 13. The CDR3 DNA reads TGTGCCAGCAGTCAATCCCTCGGGACAGGGGGTACGTACTTC. Amino acid sequence: CASSQSLGTGGTYF.

The rearrangement uses TRBV5-6 and TRBJ2-3; no definite D call. The CDR3 has 15 residues. Germline V gives CDR1 SGHDT, CDR2 YYEEEE. Trimming cost V 2 bases and J 1 base, with 11 bases left between them. The CDR3 here is CASSFVSPGTDTQYF. The DNA of the CDR3 is TGTGCCAGCAGCTTCGTATCCCCTGGCACAGATACGCAGTATTTT.

The chain has TRBV6-1 and TRBJ1-5; D not certain. The CDR3 is made up of 14 amino acids. The V end lost 2 bases, the J end lost 1 base, and 6 bases lay between the germline ends. From germline, CDR1 is MNHNS and CDR2 SASEGT. In DNA form, the CDR3 reads TGTGCCAGCAGTGAAAGACGGAGCAATCAGCCCCAGCATTTT. It is translated as CASSERRSNQPQHF.

This clonotype occurred many times. The chain uses TRBV7-3 and TRBJ1-1; possibly TRBD1 for D (5 bases). Trimming shortened V by 5 bases and J by 5 bases, and 21 bases separated the two germline ends. Germline CDR1 reads SGHTA; CDR2 reads FQGTGA. This CDR3 region has 16 residues. As DNA, the CDR3 is TGTGCCAGCAGCCCCCGTGGGGGTCTGGCGGGAACTGAAGCTTTCTTT. As protein: CASSPRGGLAGTEAFF.

The chain links TRBV11-2 to TRBJ2-1, with TRBD2 matching 11 bases. Germline V gene data show CDR1 as SGHAT and CDR2 as FQNNGV. With V trimmed by 0 bases and J by 10 bases, 11 bases remained unmatched. The CDR3 totals 17 residues. The CDR3 sequence is CASSLDITSGGLGEQFF. CDR3 DNA: TGTGCCAGCAGCTTAGATATCACTAGCGGGGGTCTGGGGGAGCAGTTCTTC.

This clonotype showed up just a few times. This chain joins TRBV6-5 and TRBJ1-1; D may be TRBD1 (5 bases). The germline V gene encodes CDR1 MNHEY and CDR2 SVGAGI. Trimming took off 2 bases at V and 1 base at J, with 8 bases between the two ends. This CDR3 spans 14 amino acids. The CDR3 nucleotides are TGTGCCAGCAGTTACCTAGACAGGAACACTGAAGCTTTCTTT. This gives the protein CASSYLDRNTEAFF.

The chain recombines TRBV10-3 with TRBJ1-5; possibly TRBD1 for D (6 bases). This CDR3 is built from 13 residues. In germline, CDR1 is ENHRY, CDR2 SYGVKD. Trimming took off 7 bases at V and 3 bases at J, with 10 bases between the two ends. The CDR3 coding sequence is TGTGCCATCACAGGGGCTTTCAATCAGCCCCAGCATTTT. Translation: CAITGAFNQPQHF.

This clonotype has only a few counts. This chain joins TRBV7-6 and TRBJ2-3; 7 bases line up with TRBD2. This CDR3 has 17 residues. Per germline, CDR1 SGHVS and CDR2 FNYEAQ. V was clipped by 1 base and J by 0 bases; unmatched bases: 7. The CDR3 nucleotides are TGTGCCAGCAGCTTAGTAGGTTCGGGGGGAAGCACAGATACGCAGTATTTT. This gives the protein CASSLVGSGGSTDTQYF.

The chain joins TRBV7-8 to TRBJ2-3; 9 nucleotides align to TRBD2. V lost 5 bases and J lost 2; bases outside the gene matches: 8. The CDR3 consists of 16 residues. Germline V gene sequence: CDR1 SGHVS, CDR2 FQNEAQ. Here the CDR3 DNA reads TGTGCCAGCAGCCTCGTAGCGGGGGCCATCACAGATACGCAGTATTTT. Its translation: CASSLVAGAITDTQYF. Looking up the rest from reference TRBV7-8 and TRBJ2-3 gives the full variable domain: GAGVSQSPRYKVAKRGQDVALRCDPISGHVSLFWYQQALGQGPEFLTYFQNEAQLDKSGLPSDRFFAERPEGSVSTLKIQRTQQEDSAVYLCASSLVAGAITDTQYFGPGTRLTVL.

The chain carries TRBV5-6 and TRBJ1-5; D is unresolved. Trimming shortened V by 2 bases and J by 9 bases, and 12 bases separated the two germline ends. The CDR3 contains 13 residues. CDR1 and CDR2 (germline): SGHDT, YYEEEE. This CDR3 reads CASSFTRSGPQHF. CDR3 coding DNA: TGTGCCAGCAGCTTTACACGGAGCGGGCCCCAGCATTTT.

The chain combines TRBV7-2 with TRBJ2-7, with TRBD2 matching 10 bases. The CDR3 is made up of 15 amino acids. Germline V CDR1 and CDR2: SGHTA, FQGNSA. J gave up 1 base and V 4 bases, and 4 bases lay outside the gene matches. This CDR3 is CASSYLAGVSYEQYF. CDR3 nucleotide sequence: TGTGCCAGCAGCTATCTAGCGGGGGTATCCTACGAGCAGTACTTC.

This clonotype was counted only a few times. The chain is built from TRBV7-9 and TRBJ1-2; no clear D gene. The germline V gene has CDR1 SEHNR and CDR2 FQNEAQ (reference sequence). The CDR3 has 15 amino acids. Trimming removed 2 bases at V and 0 bases at J, with 10 bases between. The CDR3, as DNA: TGTGCCAGCAGCTTAATAACAGAGTCTAACTATGGCTACACCTTC. This codes for CASSLITESNYGYTF.

In DNA, the CDR3 is TGTGCCAGCAGGCCCGCCTCGACAGCGTACGAGCAGTACTTC. This encodes CASRPASTAYEQYF. The genes are TRBV6-5 and TRBJ2-7, with D tentatively TRBD1 (5 bases). This CDR3 has 14 residues. The germline V and J ends were trimmed by 6 bases and 4 bases, with 16 bases remaining between them. Germline CDR1 reads MNHEY; CDR2 reads SVGAGI.

This clonotype has a handful of counts. This chain uses TRBV27 with TRBJ2-1; D not certain. Germline V gene data show CDR1 as MNHEY and CDR2 as SMNVEV (reference sequence). Trimming shortened V by 3 bases and J by 2 bases, and 8 bases separated the two germline ends. The CDR3 extends over 14 amino acids. The CDR3 DNA is TGTGCCAGCAGTTTGTACACCGCCTACAATGAGCAGTTCTTC. This gives the protein CASSLYTAYNEQFF.

This sequence joins TRBV7-2 and TRBJ1-2; TRBD1 agrees at 9 bases. In germline, CDR1 is SGHTA, CDR2 FQGNSA. The junction had 6 bases not matched to a gene; V was cut back by 1 base and J by 3 bases. There are 16 residues in the CDR3. CDR3 residues: CASSLDRGRQYYGYTF. CDR3 DNA sequence: TGTGCCAGCAGCTTAGACAGGGGGCGCCAGTACTATGGCTACACCTTC. The whole variable domain, filled in from reference TRBV7-2 and TRBJ1-2, reads GAGVSQSPSNKVTEKGKDVELRCDPISGHTALYWYRQSLGQGLEFLIYFQGNSAPDKSGLPSDRFSAERTGGSVSTLTIQRTQQEDSAVYLCASSLDRGRQYYGYTFGSGTRLTVV.

The rearrangement links TRBV12-3 or TRBV12-4 to TRBJ1-5; D is perhaps TRBD1 (6 bases). The CDR3 spans 14 residues. V lost 4 bases to trimming and J lost 5 bases, with 12 bases between them. CDR3 DNA sequence: TGTGCCAGCAGTTCCATACAGGGTCATCAGCCCCAGCATTTT. Translation: CASSSIQGHQPQHF.

The J gene is TRBJ2-3, the V gene TRBV5-1; 10 positions agree with TRBD1. This CDR3 has 16 amino acids. With 1 base clipped from V and 3 bases from J, the junction kept 5 bases outside the gene matches. Germline V CDR1 and CDR2: SGHRS, YFSETQ. The CDR3 region is CASSLMTGGRTDTQYF. The CDR3 bases are TGCGCCAGCAGCTTGATGACAGGGGGCAGAACAGATACGCAGTATTTT.